Each of the 16 T cell receptor beta chains below was sequenced from the same sample in a study of T cells after yellow fever vaccination. Each CDR3 protein gets one entry after TCRdb re-called the 5' RACE reads with MiXCR. The profile shows about 360,000 distinct CDR3 sequences, roughly 6.1% of them singletons. This specimen consisted of PBMCs, obtained 5 days after the yellow fever booster vaccination. The receptors come from a young man who received the YFV17D yellow fever vaccine.

The chain is built from TRBV7-2 and TRBJ2-7; 8 bases are a match to TRBD2. The CDR3 length is 14 residues. Germline V gives CDR1 SGHTA, CDR2 FQGNSA. V was clipped by 5 bases and J by 2 bases; unmatched bases: 5. CDR3 sequence: CASSKVAGTYEQYF. In nucleotides, the CDR3 is TGTGCCAGCAGCAAAGTAGCGGGGACCTACGAGCAGTACTTC.

In this sample, this clonotype turned up many times. A junction end diverges from the germline sequence, so it may reflect a read error. This sequence joins TRBV5-1 and TRBJ2-5; unclear D gene. Germline assignment: CDR1 SGHRS and CDR2 YFSETQ. This CDR3 has 11 amino acids. DNA of the CDR3: TGTGCCAGCAGCCTCCAAGAGACCCAGTACTTC. Translated: CASSLQETQYF. The full variable domain, in which reference TRBV5-1 and TRBJ2-5 provide the parts outside the CDR3, is KAGVTQTPRYLIKTRGQQVTLSCSPISGHRSVSWYQQTPGQGLQFLFEYFSETQRNKGNFPGRFSGRQFSNSRSEMNVSTLELGDSALYLCASSLQETQYFGPGTRLLVL.

This clonotype was detected ten times or more. Germline is not matched at one junction end, which may reflect a read error. This chain connects TRBV7-7 to TRBJ1-4, with D maybe TRBD1 (6 bases). The CDR3 has 15 residues. The germline V gene has CDR1 SSHAT and CDR2 FNYEAQ (reference sequence). Here the CDR3 DNA reads TGTGCTAGCAGCTTATCACAGGGATCTAATGAAAAACTGTTTTTT. Translation: CASSLSQGSNEKLFF.

The V and J genes are TRBV3-1 and TRBJ2-6; 9 positions agree with TRBD1. This CDR3 is 15 amino acids long. V shed 3 bases and J 4 bases; nucleotides not matched to a gene: 1. Germline V gene data show CDR1 as LGHDT and CDR2 as YNNKEL (reference sequence). The CDR3 region has the DNA TGTGCCAGCAGCCAGGGACAGGGAGGGGCCAACGTCCTGACTTTC. This translates into CASSQGQGGANVLTF.

This clonotype has only a few counts. The CDR3 loop reads CSARDFGGADGYTF. CDR3 nucleotides: TGCAGTGCTAGAGACTTTGGGGGCGCGGATGGCTACACCTTC. The chain employs TRBV20-1 and TRBJ1-2; tentatively, D is TRBD1 (6 bases). The CDR3 covers 14 residues. Trimming shortened V by 0 bases and J by 6 bases, and 14 bases separated the two germline ends. Germline lookup yields CDR1 DFQATT and CDR2 SNEGSKA (reference sequence).

There are many counts of this clonotype. The V and J genes are TRBV27 and TRBJ2-7; unclear D gene. V lost 6 bases and J 1 base, leaving 7 bases between the germline ends. Germline V gene data show CDR1 as MNHEY and CDR2 as SMNVEV (reference sequence). The CDR3 runs to 12 residues. In DNA, the CDR3 is TGTGCCAGCAGCCACATATCCTACGAGCAGTACTTC. It is translated as CASSHISYEQYF.

This clonotype was seen at least ten times. The chain recombines TRBV6-2 or TRBV6-3 with TRBJ2-5, with TRBD2 identical over 7 bases. CDR1 is MNHEY, CDR2 SVGEGT, per germline. The CDR3 covers 17 residues. The junction had 13 bases not matched to a gene; V was cut back by 2 bases and J by 4 bases. The CDR3 DNA follows: TGTGCCAGCAGTTACGCCCAGCGGGACTGGAGGGGAGAGACCCAGTACTTC. Protein product: CASSYAQRDWRGETQYF.

The chain couples TRBV18 to TRBJ2-1; D unclear. The germline CDR1 and CDR2 sequences are KGHSH and LQKENI. CDR3 length: 15 amino acids. V dropped 0 bases and J dropped 0 bases, with 6 bases sitting between them. The CDR3 nucleotides read TGTGCCAGCTCACCACCACAGAGCTCCTACAATGAGCAGTTCTTC. Its translation: CASSPPQSSYNEQFF.

V gene TRBV29-1 combines with J gene TRBJ1-3, with a possible D match to TRBD1 (5 bases). Trimming removed 4 bases from V and 4 bases from J, with 17 bases in between. Germline V gene sequence: CDR1 SQVTM, CDR2 ANQGSEA. The CDR3 has 15 amino acids. The CDR3 DNA reads TGCAGCGTTGTGTGGGGGGACGGAAAAGGAAACACCATATATTTT. Amino acids: CSVVWGDGKGNTIYF.

The chain joins TRBV9 to TRBJ2-2; D not certain. The CDR3 has 13 amino acids. Germline CDR1 is SGDLS and CDR2 is YYNGEE. Trimming cost V 0 bases and J 8 bases, with 8 bases left between them. This CDR3 is CASSVANGGELFF. The CDR3 DNA reads TGTGCCAGCAGCGTAGCAAATGGAGGGGAGCTGTTTTTT.

The chain employs TRBV7-2 and TRBJ2-7; D might be TRBD2 (6 bases). V was pared by 8 bases and J by 0 bases, with 8 bases between. The CDR3 loop spans 12 amino acids. Germline CDR1 reads SGHTA; CDR2 reads FQGNSA. CDR3 coding DNA: TGTGCCAGCGGGAGGAGCTCCTACGAGCAGTACTTC. As protein: CASGRSSYEQYF.

This clonotype occurred many times. V and J are TRBV20-1 and TRBJ2-4; a weak D match, TRBD1 (6 bases). Per the germline V gene, CDR1 is DFQATT and CDR2 is SNEGSKA (reference sequence). Trimming stripped 6 bases from V and 1 base from J, with 25 bases between. The CDR3 runs 18 residues. The CDR3 DNA reads as TGCAGTGCCGGGGAAGGGGGAGCCACTATTTGGGCCAAAAACATTCAGTACTTC. It yields the protein CSAGEGGATIWAKNIQYF.

The chain has TRBV6-5 and TRBJ2-7; possible D gene TRBD2, 6 bases. CDR3 length: 11 amino acids. The V and J ends lost 5 bases and 10 bases respectively, with 12 bases between them. Germline CDR1 MNHEY, CDR2 SVGAGI. The CDR3 is CASSTWGEQYF. The CDR3 nucleotides read TGTGCCAGCAGTACCTGGGGGGAACAGTACTTC.

This sequence joins TRBV27 and TRBJ2-5; TRBD1 or TRBD2 may be the D gene (7 bases each). Germline V lookup: CDR1 MNHEY, CDR2 SMNVEV (reference sequence). CDR3 size: 15 residues. The V gene lost 5 bases and the J gene lost 1 base, with 14 bases spanning the gap. CDR3 sequence (DNA): TGTGCCAGCAGTGCGGCCAGGGGGGGCCAAGAGACCCAGTACTTC. Translation: CASSAARGGQETQYF.

This clonotype was counted at least ten times. The CDR3 region is CASSFGDPGDPYEQYF. For the CDR3, the DNA is TGCGCCAGCAGCTTTGGGGACCCAGGGGACCCCTACGAGCAGTACTTC. The rearrangement uses TRBV5-1 and TRBJ2-7; TRBD1 might be the D (6 bases). The CDR3 contains 16 residues. V was pared by 2 bases and J by 2 bases, with 17 bases between. Germline values: CDR1 SGHRS, CDR2 YFSETQ.

The chain is built from TRBV4-2 and TRBJ2-3; tentatively, D is TRBD1 (6 bases). This CDR3 has 15 amino acids. CDR1 and CDR2 from the germline V gene are LGHNA and YNFKEQ. V dropped 1 base and J dropped 4 bases, with 12 bases sitting between them. The CDR3 reads CASSQGRTGSDTQYF. The DNA for the CDR3 is TGTGCCAGCAGCCAAGGACGCACAGGGTCAGATACGCAGTATTTT.